Below, 24 T cell receptor beta chains from the same sample are listed, as sequenced in a study of blood T cell repertoires in COVID-19. Sequencing used immunoSEQ multiplex PCR; TCRdb keeps in-frame clones, though not all of them. The sample consists of some 460,000 clones, around 89% of them appearing once. The sample comprised peripheral blood. Every receptor here comes from a woman under 40 with acute or convalescent COVID-19.

This rearrangement joins TRBV4-1 to TRBJ2-7, with D unresolved. V lost 0 bases, J lost 2 bases, and 11 bases lay in between. Germline V gene data show CDR1 as MGHRA and CDR2 as YSYEKL. This CDR3 spans 15 amino acids. CDR3: CASSQDISQPYEQYF. The CDR3, as DNA: TGCGCCAGCAGCCAAGATATTAGCCAACCCTACGAGCAGTACTTC.

The J gene is TRBJ1-1, the V gene TRBV7-8; the D is unclear. CDR3 length equals 13 residues. Trimming removed 2 bases at V and 9 bases at J, with 13 bases between. Germline V gene sequence: CDR1 SGHVS, CDR2 FQNEAQ. CDR3 DNA sequence: TGTGCCAGCAGCTTAAAACGGGGTGTTAAAGCTTTCTTT. Its translation is CASSLKRGVKAFF.

The chain is built from TRBV10-3 and TRBJ2-1; 7 bases are a match to TRBD2. Germline CDR1 and CDR2: ENHRY and SYGVKD. Losses at the gene ends were 11 bases for V and 1 base for J; bases not matched to a gene: 8. CDR3 length: 14 residues. The DNA for the CDR3 is TGTGCCGTCACGAGCGGGGTGTCCTACAATGAGCAGTTCTTC. Residues: CAVTSGVSYNEQFF.

The rearrangement links TRBV2 to TRBJ2-2; 9 bases align to TRBD2. CDR3 length: 15 residues. The V segment lost 5 bases and the J segment 6 bases; nucleotides outside the gene matches: 7. The germline V gene has CDR1 SNHLY and CDR2 FYNNEI. In nucleotides, the CDR3 is TGTGCCAGCAGTAAACGGACTAGCGCAGCCGGGGAGCTGTTTTTT. Protein sequence: CASSKRTSAAGELFF. The full variable domain, completed using reference TRBV2 and TRBJ2-2, is EPEVTQTPSHQVTQMGQEVILRCVPISNHLYFYWYRQILGQKVEFLVSFYNNEISEKSEIFDDQFSVERPDGSNFTLKIRSTKLEDSAMYFCASSKRTSAAGELFFGEGSRLTVL.

The chain recombines TRBV30 with TRBJ1-3; 7 positions agree with TRBD1. Germline CDR1 GTSNPN, CDR2 SVGIG (reference sequence). The CDR3 extends over 15 amino acids. With 2 bases clipped from V and 4 bases from J, the junction kept 8 bases outside the gene matches. The CDR3 region is CAWSSRQGVGNTIYF. The DNA of the CDR3 is TGTGCCTGGAGTTCCCGGCAGGGGGTCGGAAACACCATATATTTT.

This rearrangement joins TRBV5-1 to TRBJ2-7; 11 bases match TRBD1. CDR1 and CDR2 from the germline V gene are SGHRS and YFSETQ. CDR3 length equals 15 residues. Trimming at V came to 4 bases and at J to 5 bases, leaving 8 bases not matched to a gene. The CDR3 loop reads CASSGGTGGFHEQYF. CDR3 in DNA: TGCGCCAGCAGCGGAGGGACAGGGGGTTTCCACGAGCAGTACTTC. The complete variable domain, with remaining parts taken from reference TRBV5-1 and TRBJ2-7, reads KAGVTQTPRYLIKTRGQQVTLSCSPISGHRSVSWYQQTPGQGLQFLFEYFSETQRNKGNFPGRFSGRQFSNSRSEMNVSTLELGDSALYLCASSGGTGGFHEQYFGPGTRLTVT.

This chain uses TRBV19 with TRBJ2-2, with D perhaps TRBD2 (5 bases). V lost 4 bases to trimming and J lost 2 bases, with 14 bases between them. The CDR3 covers 16 residues. The germline V gene encodes CDR1 LNHDA and CDR2 SQIVND (reference sequence). CDR3 nucleotide sequence: TGTGCCAGTAGTAACAGACTAAGTCGCAACACCGGGGAGCTGTTTTTT. This sequence encodes CASSNRLSRNTGELFF.

This chain connects TRBV20-1 to TRBJ2-7, with 9 positions matching TRBD1. The CDR3 is 15 residues long. CDR1 and CDR2 from the germline V gene are DFQATT and SNEGSKA (reference sequence). V was pared by 3 bases and J by 1 base, with 7 bases of the junction left unmatched. Here the CDR3 reads CSASPGQGSSYEQYF. CDR3 bases: TGCAGTGCTAGTCCGGGACAGGGCAGTTCCTACGAGCAGTACTTC.

The chain combines TRBV5-1 with TRBJ2-5; D uncertain. Germline CDR1 and CDR2: SGHRS and YFSETQ. The CDR3 is 12 amino acids. V lost 7 bases, J lost 2 bases, and 9 bases lay in between. The CDR3 DNA reads as TGCGCCAGCTCCACATCTCAAGAGACCCAGTACTTC. This codes for CASSTSQETQYF.

The chain's CDR3 is CAWSVTSGSKNYGYTF. CDR3 nucleotide sequence: TGTGCCTGGAGTGTAACGTCGGGATCAAAGAACTATGGCTACACCTTC. The V and J genes are TRBV30 and TRBJ1-2; the D is unclear. Between the trimmed V and J ends, which lost 0 bases and 2 bases, there was a span of 16 bases. Germline V CDR1 and CDR2: GTSNPN, SVGIG (reference sequence). CDR3 length: 16 residues.

This sequence joins TRBV11-2 and TRBJ2-3; 11 bases align to TRBD2. V was pared by 7 bases and J by 2 bases, with 8 bases of the junction left unmatched. The CDR3 consists of 16 residues. Germline V gene data show CDR1 as SGHAT and CDR2 as FQNNGV. Here the CDR3 reads CASTDSGGAYTDTQYF. CDR3 DNA sequence: TGTGCCAGCACCGATAGCGGGGGGGCTTACACAGATACGCAGTATTTT.

Here the CDR3 DNA reads TGTGCCTGGAGCTTCCGGGACAGGGGGTATGGTAATGGCTACACCTTC. This translates into CAWSFRDRGYGNGYTF. The chain uses TRBV30 and TRBJ1-2; the match to TRBD1 covers 11 bases. The CDR3 totals 16 residues. Losses at the gene ends were 3 bases for V and 6 bases for J; bases not matched to a gene: 12. Germline-derived CDR1 and CDR2 are GTSNPN and SVGIG (reference sequence).

The chain combines TRBV6-5 with TRBJ1-1, with TRBD1 matching 8 bases. J was trimmed by 1 base and V by 4 bases; bases with no gene match: 2. The CDR3 spans 14 residues. Germline V CDR1 and CDR2: MNHEY, SVGAGI. CDR3 amino acids: CASSSRGRNTEAFF. As DNA, the CDR3 is TGTGCCAGCAGTTCCAGGGGGCGGAACACTGAAGCTTTCTTT.

V gene TRBV9 combines with J gene TRBJ1-2, with D possibly matching TRBD1 (5 bases). The germline V gene encodes CDR1 SGDLS and CDR2 YYNGEE. Trimming took off 3 bases at V and 7 bases at J, with 19 bases between the two ends. The CDR3 has 15 residues. The DNA for the CDR3 is TGTGCCAGCAGCGCACACCCCGACAGTCCGTTTGGCTACACCTTC. This translates into CASSAHPDSPFGYTF.

V usage is TRBV5-1 and J usage is TRBJ2-1, with 7 bases identical to TRBD2. Germline values: CDR1 SGHRS, CDR2 YFSETQ. Losses at the gene ends were 3 bases for V and 5 bases for J; bases not matched to a gene: 8. The CDR3 length is 15 residues. In DNA, the CDR3 is TGCGCCAGCAGCTCCGAGGGGACTAATAACAATGAGCAGTTCTTC. Translating it yields CASSSEGTNNNEQFF.

The rearrangement links TRBV30 to TRBJ1-1, with 7 bases that match TRBD1. With 0 bases clipped from V and 3 bases from J, the junction kept 1 base outside the gene matches. The CDR3 is made up of 13 amino acids. The germline V gene has CDR1 GTSNPN and CDR2 SVGIG (reference sequence). CDR3 loop: CAWSVDRDTEAFF. For the CDR3, the DNA is TGTGCCTGGAGTGTAGACAGGGACACTGAAGCTTTCTTT.

This chain joins TRBV2 and TRBJ2-1; 7 bases line up with TRBD1. Germline trimming cut 6 bases from V and 2 bases from J; bases unmatched to any gene: 4. Looked up from germline, CDR1 is SNHLY and CDR2 is FYNNEI. The length of the CDR3 is 14 residues. The CDR3 DNA is TGTGCCAGCAGGGTTGGGACAGCCTACAATGAGCAGTTCTTC. It specifies CASRVGTAYNEQFF.

The chain is built from TRBV5-6 and TRBJ2-5, with 12 nucleotides matching TRBD2. V lost 5 bases and J lost 3; bases outside the gene matches: 5. The CDR3 sequence is 15 residues long. Germline V CDR1 and CDR2: SGHDT, YYEEEE. CDR3 protein: CASSWRLAGEETQYF. Here the CDR3 DNA reads TGTGCCAGCAGTTGGAGACTAGCGGGGGAAGAGACCCAGTACTTC.

The chain carries TRBV24-1 and TRBJ2-3; TRBD1 agrees at 8 bases. V was clipped by 4 bases and J by 6 bases; unmatched bases: 11. CDR3 length: 16 residues. Germline-derived CDR1 and CDR2 are KGHDR and SFDVKD. The CDR3 loop is CATSEIGQGGWDTQYF. CDR3 DNA: TGTGCCACCAGTGAGATCGGACAGGGAGGATGGGATACGCAGTATTTT.

There are a few counts of this clone. The chain carries TRBV5-1 and TRBJ2-7; perhaps TRBD2 as D (5 bases). Trimming removed 3 bases at V and 6 bases at J, with 13 bases between. Germline CDR1 SGHRS, CDR2 YFSETQ. This CDR3 region has 13 residues. CDR3 in DNA: TGCGCCAGCAGCTCGGACTCCTCTCTCGAGCAGTACTTC. Its translation: CASSSDSSLEQYF.

The V call is TRBV27, the J call TRBJ2-7; 8 nucleotides line up with TRBD1. CDR3 length equals 14 residues. From germline, CDR1 is MNHEY and CDR2 SMNVEV (reference sequence). J was trimmed by 2 bases and V by 5 bases; bases with no gene match: 5. The CDR3 DNA reads as TGTGCCAGCAGTACGGACAGGGTGACCTACGAGCAGTACTTC. Translation: CASSTDRVTYEQYF.

Here the CDR3 reads CASSPIEGGTDTQYF. As DNA, the CDR3 is TGTGCCAGCAGCCCTATAGAGGGAGGCACAGATACGCAGTATTTT. V is TRBV14 and J is TRBJ2-3; D possibly corresponds to TRBD2 (5 bases). V lost 4 bases to trimming and J lost 1 base, with 12 bases between them. Germline V gene sequence: CDR1 SGHDN, CDR2 FVKESK. The CDR3 spans 15 residues.

The chain uses TRBV18 and TRBJ2-2, with D possibly matching TRBD2 (5 bases). Per the germline V gene, CDR1 is KGHSH and CDR2 is LQKENI. Trimming shortened V by 4 bases and J by 2 bases, and 14 bases separated the two germline ends. The CDR3 runs 16 residues. CDR3 DNA sequence: TGTGCCAGCTCACGGGTTTCCGGGGATAACACCGGGGAGCTGTTTTTT. It codes for CASSRVSGDNTGELFF.

The V call is TRBV5-4, the J call TRBJ2-7, with a tentative D call TRBD2 (7 bases). CDR3 length: 15 amino acids. Germline CDR1 is SGHNT and CDR2 is YYREEE (reference sequence). Trimming cost V 4 bases and J 6 bases, with 20 bases left between them. The CDR3 nucleotides read TGTGCCAGCAGCACGGATGGGGCGGGGGCGGTCGAGCAGTACTTC. Its translation: CASSTDGAGAVEQYF.